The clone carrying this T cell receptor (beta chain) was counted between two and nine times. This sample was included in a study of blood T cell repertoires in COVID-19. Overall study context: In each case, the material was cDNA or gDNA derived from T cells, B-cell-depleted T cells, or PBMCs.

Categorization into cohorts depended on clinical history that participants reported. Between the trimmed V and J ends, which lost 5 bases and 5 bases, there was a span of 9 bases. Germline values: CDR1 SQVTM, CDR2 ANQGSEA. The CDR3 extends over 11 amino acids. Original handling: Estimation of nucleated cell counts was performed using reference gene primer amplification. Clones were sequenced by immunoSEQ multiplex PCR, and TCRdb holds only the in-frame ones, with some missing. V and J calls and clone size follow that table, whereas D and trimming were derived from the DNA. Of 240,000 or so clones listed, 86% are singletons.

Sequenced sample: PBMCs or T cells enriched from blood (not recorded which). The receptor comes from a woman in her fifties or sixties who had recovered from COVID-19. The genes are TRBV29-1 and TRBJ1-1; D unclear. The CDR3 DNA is TGCAGCGTTATAAGGGAGACTGAAGCTTTCTTT. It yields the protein CSVIRETEAFF.